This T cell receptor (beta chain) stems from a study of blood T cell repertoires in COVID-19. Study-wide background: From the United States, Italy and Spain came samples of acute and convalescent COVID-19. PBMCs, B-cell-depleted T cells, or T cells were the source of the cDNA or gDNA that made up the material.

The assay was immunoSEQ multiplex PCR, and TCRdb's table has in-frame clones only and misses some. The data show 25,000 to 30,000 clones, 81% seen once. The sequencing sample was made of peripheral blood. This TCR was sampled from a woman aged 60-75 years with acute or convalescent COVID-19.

The CDR3 region is CASSLIQGHSYNEQFF. The CDR3 nucleotides are TGTGCCAGCAGTCTAATACAGGGTCACTCCTACAATGAGCAGTTCTTC. This rearrangement joins TRBV27 to TRBJ2-1, with D maybe TRBD1 (6 bases). V was trimmed by 5 bases and J by 0 bases, leaving 14 bases between them. CDR1 is MNHEY and CDR2 is SMNVEV in the germline V gene (reference sequence). The CDR3 is 16 amino acids.